This entry lists 3 T cell receptor beta chains sequenced from one sample in a study of OX40 agonist ivuxolimab in advanced cancers. Repertoires were generated with immunoSEQ multiplex PCR, while TCRdb's copy carries only in-frame clones and drops some. Here the sample spans some 51,000 clones, 70% to 90% being singletons. This specimen consisted of CD4+ or CD8+ T cells sorted from blood, obtained in a trial of the OX40 agonist ivuxolimab. Receptors were obtained from an adult with an advanced solid tumor such as melanoma, head and neck, liver or kidney cancer.

This rearrangement joins TRBV9 to TRBJ2-2; 7 bases map to TRBD1. The V and J ends lost 0 bases and 3 bases, in that order; junction bases with no gene match: 2. The CDR3 is 15 amino acids. Germline CDR1 SGDLS, CDR2 YYNGEE. CDR3 sequence reads: CASSVATGHTGELFF. The CDR3 DNA reads TGTGCCAGCAGCGTAGCGACAGGGCACACCGGGGAGCTGTTTTTT.

This chain links TRBV7-2 with TRBJ1-2; no definite D call. The ends were cut back, 1 base at V and 6 bases at J, with 6 bases in the middle. Germline values: CDR1 SGHTA, CDR2 FQGNSA. The CDR3 has 12 residues. The CDR3 DNA reads TGTGCCAGCAGCTTAGGGTCGGATGGCTACACCTTC. The encoded protein is CASSLGSDGYTF.

The V and J genes are TRBV28 and TRBJ2-2; D remains ambiguous. The CDR3 is 13 residues long. Germline V gene lookup returns CDR1 MDHEN and CDR2 SYDVKM. V was pared by 2 bases and J by 6 bases, with 7 bases between. The CDR3 region has the DNA TGTGCCAGCAGTTTAATGGGGTCCGGGGAGCTGTTTTTT. It yields the protein CASSLMGSGELFF.